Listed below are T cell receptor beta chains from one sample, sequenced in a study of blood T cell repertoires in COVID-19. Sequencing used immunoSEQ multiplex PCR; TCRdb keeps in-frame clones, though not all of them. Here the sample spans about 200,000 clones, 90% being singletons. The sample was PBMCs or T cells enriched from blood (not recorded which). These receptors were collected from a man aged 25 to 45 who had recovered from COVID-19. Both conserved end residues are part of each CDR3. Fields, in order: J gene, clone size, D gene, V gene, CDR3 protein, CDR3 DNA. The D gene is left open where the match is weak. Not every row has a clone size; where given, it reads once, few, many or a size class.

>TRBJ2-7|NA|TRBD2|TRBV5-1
CASSLVAGGMYEQYF
TGCGCCAGCAGCTTGGTAGCGGGAGGGATGTACGAGCAGTACTTC
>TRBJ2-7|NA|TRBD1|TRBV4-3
CASSQGTGDSYEQYF
TGCGCCAGCAGCCAAGGGACAGGGGACAGCTACGAGCAGTACTTC
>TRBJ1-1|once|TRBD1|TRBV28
CASSPRTGGHTEAFF
TGTGCCAGCAGTCCGCGGACAGGGGGCCACACTGAAGCTTTCTTT
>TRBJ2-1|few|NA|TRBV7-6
CASSLESDNNEQFF
TGTGCCAGCAGCTTGGAGAGTGATAACAATGAGCAGTTCTTC
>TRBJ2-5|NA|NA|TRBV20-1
CSVSEPETQYF
TGCAGTGTTAGCGAGCCAGAGACCCAGTACTTC
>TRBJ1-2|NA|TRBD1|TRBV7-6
CASSTGTGEHGYTF
TGTGCCAGCAGCACCGGGACAGGGGAGCATGGCTACACCTTC
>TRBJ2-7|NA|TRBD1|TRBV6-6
CASSYSGTADHEQYF
TGTGCCAGCAGTTACTCCGGGACAGCTGACCACGAGCAGTACTTC
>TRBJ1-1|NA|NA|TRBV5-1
CASSLDRQNTEAFF
TGCGCCAGCAGCTTGGACAGACAGAACACTGAAGCTTTCTTT
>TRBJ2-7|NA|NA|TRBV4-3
CASSSRSYGSSYEQYF
TGCGCCAGCAGCTCCCGAAGCTACGGGAGCTCCTACGAGCAGTACTTC
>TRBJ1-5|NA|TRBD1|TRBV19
CASTLRDRYQPQHF
TGTGCCAGTACCCTCCGGGACAGATATCAGCCCCAGCATTTT
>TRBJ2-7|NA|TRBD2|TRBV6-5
CATTTSGTHEQYF
TGTGCCACGACGACTAGCGGGACCCACGAGCAGTACTTC
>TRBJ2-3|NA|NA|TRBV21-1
CASSKAPRASGSHSLCTYTQYF
TGTGCCAGCAGCAAAGCGCCACGGGCTAGCGGGAGCCATTCCCTCTGCACTTATACGCAGTATTTT
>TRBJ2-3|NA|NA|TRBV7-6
CASSSGGAGVDTDTQYF
TGTGCCAGCAGCTCAGGGGGAGCGGGAGTTGACACAGATACGCAGTATTTT
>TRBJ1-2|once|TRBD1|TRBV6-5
CASSSGGEGYTF
TGTGCCAGCAGTTCAGGGGGCGAAGGCTACACCTTC
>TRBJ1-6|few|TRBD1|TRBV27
CASTFGGTDNSPLHF
TGTGCCAGCACCTTTGGGGGGACAGATAATTCACCCCTCCACTTT
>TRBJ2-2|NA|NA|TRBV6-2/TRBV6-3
CASSSGGWLSGELFF
TGTGCCAGCAGTTCCGGAGGATGGCTTTCCGGGGAGCTGTTTTTT
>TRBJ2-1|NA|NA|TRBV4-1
CASSQDLAGVNEQFF
TGCGCCAGCAGCCAAGACCTAGCAGGGGTCAATGAGCAGTTCTTC
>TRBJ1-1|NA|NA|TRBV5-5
CASSIGQYMNTEAFF
TGTGCCAGCAGCATCGGACAGTACATGAACACTGAAGCTTTCTTT
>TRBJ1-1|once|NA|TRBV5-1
CASSLTTGGNTEAFF
TGCGCCAGCAGCTTGACAACCGGAGGGAACACTGAAGCTTTCTTT
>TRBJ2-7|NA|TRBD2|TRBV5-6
CASSVGSAGTSGSLYEQYF
TGTGCCAGCAGCGTGGGATCTGCCGGGACTAGCGGGAGTTTATACGAGCAGTACTTC
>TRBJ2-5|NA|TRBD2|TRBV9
CASSVAVREAQETQYF
TGTGCCAGCAGCGTAGCGGTGCGGGAGGCCCAAGAGACCCAGTACTTC
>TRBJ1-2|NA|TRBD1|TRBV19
CASSTRTGFGDRGYTF
TGTGCCAGTAGTACGAGGACAGGGTTCGGCGACCGTGGCTACACCTTC
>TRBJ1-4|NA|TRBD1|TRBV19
CASNRGQTNEKLFF
TGTGCCAGTAATAGGGGACAGACTAATGAAAAACTGTTTTTT
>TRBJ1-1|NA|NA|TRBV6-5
CASRKRTENTEAFF
TGTGCCAGCAGAAAAAGGACAGAGAACACTGAAGCTTTCTTT
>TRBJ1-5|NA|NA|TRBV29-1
CSVGTANQPQHF
TGCAGCGTTGGGACAGCTAATCAGCCCCAGCATTTT
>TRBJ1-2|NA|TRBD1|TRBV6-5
CASTPGTGIYGYTF
TGTGCCAGCACTCCCGGGACAGGGATCTACGGCTACACCTTC
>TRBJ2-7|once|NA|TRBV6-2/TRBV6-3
CASSQQIYEQYF
TGTGCCAGCAGTCAACAAATATACGAGCAGTACTTC
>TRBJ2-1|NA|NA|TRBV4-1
CASSAGSHNEQFF
TGCGCCAGCAGCGCAGGCAGCCACAATGAGCAGTTCTTC
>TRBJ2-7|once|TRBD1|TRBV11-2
CASSSIRDRAIEQYF
TGTGCCAGCAGCTCAATCCGGGACAGGGCGATCGAGCAGTACTTC
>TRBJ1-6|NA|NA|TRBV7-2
CASSLDPGHSPLHF
TGTGCCAGCAGCTTAGATCCCGGTCATTCACCCCTCCACTTT
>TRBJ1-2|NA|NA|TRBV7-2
CASSQLKQYNYGYTF
TGTGCCAGCAGCCAACTTAAGCAATATAACTATGGCTACACCTTC
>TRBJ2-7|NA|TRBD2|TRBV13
CASSLGTSGTYEQYF
TGTGCCAGCAGCCTCGGGACTAGCGGGACCTACGAGCAGTACTTC
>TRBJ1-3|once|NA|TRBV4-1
CASSQDVAGGNRNTIYF
TGCGCCAGCAGCCAAGATGTGGCGGGGGGTAATAGAAACACCATATATTTT
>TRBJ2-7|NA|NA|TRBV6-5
CASRSNSYEQYF
TGTGCCAGCAGGTCAAACTCCTACGAGCAGTACTTC
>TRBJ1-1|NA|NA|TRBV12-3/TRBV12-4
CASSILQAEAFF
TGTGCCAGCAGTATACTACAGGCTGAAGCTTTCTTT
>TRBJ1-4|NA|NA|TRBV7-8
CASSPGGLTNEKLFF
TGTGCCAGCAGCCCAGGAGGGTTGACTAATGAAAAACTGTTTTTT
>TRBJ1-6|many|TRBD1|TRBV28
CASSSGTGLIISPLHF
TGTGCCAGCAGTTCTGGGACAGGGCTAATAATTTCACCCCTCCACTTT
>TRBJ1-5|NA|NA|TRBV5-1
CASSATQGQPQHF
TGCGCCAGCAGCGCAACACAGGGTCAGCCCCAGCATTTT
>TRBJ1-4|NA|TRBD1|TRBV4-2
CASSQEGRTGYFRGDNEKLFF
TGTGCCAGCAGCCAAGAGGGGAGGACAGGGTATTTCCGAGGAGATAATGAAAAACTGTTTTTT
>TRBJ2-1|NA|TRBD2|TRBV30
CAWSVLAGGRDEQFF
TGTGCCTGGAGTGTACTAGCGGGGGGCCGCGATGAGCAGTTCTTC
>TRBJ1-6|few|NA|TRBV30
CAWNGNLGGNSPLHF
TGTGCCTGGAATGGTAACTTGGGGGGGAATTCACCCCTCCACTTT
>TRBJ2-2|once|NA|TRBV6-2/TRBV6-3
CASSYRVGDTGELFF
TGTGCCAGCAGTTACCGGGTGGGTGACACCGGGGAGCTGTTTTTT
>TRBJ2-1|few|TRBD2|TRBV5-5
CASSLVASGYNEQFF
TGTGCCAGCAGCTTGGTGGCTAGCGGCTACAATGAGCAGTTCTTC
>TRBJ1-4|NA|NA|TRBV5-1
CASSLDPPLNEKLFF
TGCGCCAGCAGCTTGGATCCCCCTCTTAATGAAAAACTGTTTTTT
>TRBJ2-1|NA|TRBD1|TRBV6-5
CASSYGLGQGHNEQFF
TGTGCCAGCAGTTACGGTCTCGGACAGGGCCACAATGAGCAGTTCTTC